The clone carrying this TCR beta chain was counted only a few times. This sample stems from a study of blood T cell repertoires in COVID-19. Study as a whole: Sites in the United States, Italy and Spain provided acute and convalescent COVID-19 samples. T cells, B-cell-depleted T cells, or PBMCs supplied cDNA or gDNA.

In the original analysis: Estimation of nucleated cell counts was performed using reference gene primer amplification. Sequencing was performed with immunoSEQ multiplex PCR; in TCRdb, only in-frame clones are kept and a portion is missing. V and J calls and clone size are copied from that table; D and trimming were computed from the DNA. The repertoire holds 300,000 to 400,000 clones, approximately 87% seen once, with about 8% in the top ten. V was trimmed by 5 bases and J by 7 bases, leaving 12 bases between them. CDR1 is MNHNS, CDR2 SASEGT, per germline. This CDR3 comprises 13 residues. The specimen was peripheral blood. This chain connects TRBV6-1 to TRBJ1-5; possibly TRBD1 for D (5 bases). This TCR was recovered from a woman aged 45-59 years who had recovered from COVID-19. CDR3 nucleotide sequence: TGTGCCAGCAGTTATCAGGGAACCCAGCCCCAGCATTTT. Amino acids: CASSYQGTQPQHF.